Listed below are T cell receptor beta chains from one sample, sequenced in a study of control samples from healthy donors and cancer patients. This table comes from immunoSEQ multiplex PCR, and its TCRdb copy is limited to in-frame clones, with some not included. Altogether 90,000 to 95,000 clones are present, around four fifths being singletons, with the ten largest covering roughly 19%. Source material: blood. All receptors derive from a man aged 30 to 39 in good health. Each CDR3 is given with its conserved first and last residue. The order of the fields is clone size, V gene, CDR3 length, J gene, D gene, CDR3 protein, CDR3 DNA. A D gene is named only where the DNA matches it firmly. Expanded clones are given a class, and other clones once, few, many or no size at all.

>.|TRBV20-1|16|TRBJ2-3|TRBD2
CSASASGGAFWDTQYF
TGCAGTGCTAGTGCTAGCGGGGGGGCCTTTTGGGATACGCAGTATTTT
>.|TRBV18|15|TRBJ1-4|.
CASSPGSGANEKLFF
TGTGCCAGCTCACCAGGATCCGGCGCTAATGAAAAACTGTTTTTT
>few|TRBV5-1|13|TRBJ1-6|.
CASSVDPNSPLHF
TGCGCCAGCAGCGTGGATCCAAATTCACCCCTCCACTTT
>.|TRBV28|15|TRBJ2-7|.
CASSRGLGYSYEQYF
TGTGCCAGCAGCCGGGGTCTGGGTTACTCCTACGAGCAGTACTTC
>once|TRBV10-3|21|TRBJ2-2|TRBD2
CAITRADRWTAGGLNTGELFF
TGTGCCATCACCAGAGCGGATAGGTGGACGGCGGGGGGCCTGAACACCGGGGAGCTGTTTTTT
>.|TRBV7-9|15|TRBJ2-2|.
CASSLLEVATGELFF
TGTGCCAGCAGCTTACTGGAGGTGGCCACCGGGGAGCTGTTTTTT
>.|TRBV5-8|15|TRBJ2-1|.
CASSLGTASYNEQFF
TGTGCCAGCAGCTTGGGGACAGCTTCCTACAATGAGCAGTTCTTC
>.|TRBV2|13|TRBJ2-5|.
CASGRDGQETQYF
TGTGCCAGCGGCCGGGACGGACAAGAGACCCAGTACTTC
>.|TRBV9|18|TRBJ2-4|TRBD2
CASSEGLGGALAKNIQYF
TGTGCCAGCAGCGAGGGACTGGGAGGGGCCTTAGCCAAAAACATTCAGTACTTC
>.|TRBV6-5|13|TRBJ2-1|.
CASSSGYYNEQFF
TGTGCCAGCTCTTCCGGTTACTACAATGAGCAGTTCTTC
>once|TRBV3-1/TRBV3-2|16|TRBJ2-2|.
CASSQGGGLYPGELFF
TGTGCCAGCAGCCAAGGGGGGGGGCTATACCCCGGGGAGCTGTTTTTT
>.|TRBV27|13|TRBJ2-6|.
CASTKNLVGVLTF
TGTGCCAGCACCAAAAACCTAGTCGGCGTCCTGACTTTC
>.|TRBV4-2|18|TRBJ1-2|TRBD1
CASSQDHFRGQGAAGYTF
TGTGCCAGCAGCCAAGATCATTTCCGAGGACAGGGGGCCGCTGGCTACACCTTC
>.|TRBV3-1/TRBV3-2|15|TRBJ1-3|.
CASTKRTASGNTIYF
TGTGCCAGCACCAAGAGGACAGCCTCTGGAAACACCATATATTTT
>few|TRBV27|12|TRBJ1-5|.
CASRGDQGPQHF
TGTGCCAGCAGGGGAGATCAGGGGCCCCAGCATTTT
>.|TRBV28|15|TRBJ2-7|TRBD1
CASSRTGSLSYEQYF
TGTGCCAGCAGCCGGACAGGCTCGCTCTCCTACGAGCAGTACTTC
>.|TRBV2|11|TRBJ2-3|.
CASNTGNTQYF
TGTGCCAGCAACACGGGAAATACGCAGTATTTT
>.|TRBV5-8|14|TRBJ1-1|.
CASSLASANTEAFF
TGTGCCAGCAGCTTGGCCTCGGCGAACACTGAAGCTTTCTTT
>.|TRBV10-3|15|TRBJ2-2|.
CAISEWRADTGELFF
TGTGCCATCAGTGAGTGGAGAGCTGACACCGGGGAGCTGTTTTTT
>.|TRBV6-1|14|TRBJ1-2|.
CASSEDQGLRGYTF
TGTGCCAGCAGTGAAGACCAGGGGCTTCGGGGCTACACCTTC
>.|TRBV7-6|16|TRBJ1-3|.
CASSSGRYWSGNTIYF
TGTGCCAGCAGCTCAGGACGGTACTGGTCTGGAAACACCATATATTTT
>.|TRBV2|16|TRBJ1-4|TRBD1
CASSPGTASLGEKLFF
TGTGCCAGCAGTCCCGGGACAGCCTCACTGGGTGAAAAACTGTTTTTT
>.|TRBV19|15|TRBJ1-1|.
CASSPAGVFGTEAFF
TGTGCCAGTAGCCCGGCCGGGGTCTTCGGCACTGAAGCTTTCTTT
>.|TRBV6-6|17|TRBJ2-7|TRBD2
CASSPLIGIAGGREQYF
TGTGCCAGCAGTCCCTTAATTGGGATAGCGGGGGGGCGCGAGCAGTACTTC
>.|TRBV7-2|13|TRBJ2-1|.
CASSPDFGDEQFF
TGTGCCAGCAGCCCGGATTTCGGGGATGAGCAGTTCTTC
>.|TRBV11-2|14|TRBJ2-7|TRBD1
CASSRTGEKYEQYF
TGTGCCAGCAGCCGGACAGGGGAAAAGTACGAGCAGTACTTC
>medium-sized|TRBV6-5|15|TRBJ1-5|.
CASRPHGKSNQPQHF
TGTGCCAGCAGGCCGCATGGCAAGAGCAATCAGCCCCAGCATTTT
>.|TRBV7-6|15|TRBJ1-3|TRBD1
CASSSTGRGGNTIYF
TGTGCCAGCAGCTCGACAGGGAGAGGTGGAAACACCATATATTTT
>.|TRBV6-5|13|TRBJ2-7|.
CASSQGTLYEQYF
TGTGCCAGCAGTCAGGGGACACTCTACGAGCAGTACTTC
>.|TRBV5-4|17|TRBJ2-2|TRBD1
CASSSATGGFDTGELFF
TGTGCCAGCAGCTCAGCGACAGGGGGCTTCGACACCGGGGAGCTGTTTTTT
>.|TRBV12-5|16|TRBJ2-1|.
CASGPSPGGFYNEQFF
TGTGCTAGTGGTCCCAGTCCCGGGGGTTTCTACAATGAGCAGTTCTTC
>few|TRBV6-6|16|TRBJ1-1|.
CASSDSSRGMNTEAFF
TGTGCCAGCAGCGACAGTTCAAGGGGGATGAACACTGAAGCTTTCTTT
>.|TRBV5-1|15|TRBJ2-5|TRBD1
CASSFTGDGKETQYF
TGCGCCAGCAGCTTCACAGGGGACGGGAAAGAGACCCAGTACTTC
>once|TRBV19|15|TRBJ1-1|.
CASSISGARNTEAFF
TGTGCCAGTAGTATATCGGGGGCCAGGAACACTGAAGCTTTCTTT
>.|TRBV5-1|14|TRBJ1-2|.
CASTREGSNYGYTF
TGCGCCAGCACTAGGGAGGGATCTAACTATGGCTACACCTTC
>.|TRBV4-1|18|TRBJ1-4|.
CASRLPRGGQATNEKLFF
TGCGCCAGCAGATTGCCCAGGGGAGGACAAGCAACTAATGAAAAACTGTTTTTT